The rows below give T cell receptor beta chains drawn from one sample of a study of T cell responses to AZD1222 COVID-19 vaccine. Some clones are missing from TCRdb's copy, which holds only in-frame ones; the method was immunoSEQ multiplex PCR. The sample records about 140,000 clones, about 93% being singletons. Source: peripheral blood, taken 28 days after the second AZD1222 dose. The receptor set was obtained from an adult who received the AZD1222 COVID-19 vaccine. CDR3s include the opening cysteine and the closing phenylalanine or tryptophan. D genes are given only for firm matches. The size field is filled for only some rows; it gives once, few, many or a size class.

NA | TRBJ1-1 | TRBV6-2/TRBV6-3 | NA | TGTGCCAGCAGTTACACGGGTGGGACTGAAGCTTTCTTT | CASSYTGGTEAFF
once | TRBJ2-3 | TRBV28 | TRBD1 | TGTGCCAGCAGTTTATGGGGGCAGGGGGCTGGTGGAAACACAGATACGCAGTATTTT | CASSLWGQGAGGNTDTQYF
NA | TRBJ2-1 | TRBV7-9 | NA | TGTGCCAGCAGCCTACTCCTGGGTGAGCAGTTCTTC | CASSLLLGEQFF
once | TRBJ2-7 | TRBV7-6 | NA | TGTGCCAGCAGCCCTGAGGACGGGCCCTACGAGCAGTACTTC | CASSPEDGPYEQYF
NA | TRBJ2-7 | TRBV27 | NA | TGTGCCAGCAGCGGCCGATACGAGCAGTACTTC | CASSGRYEQYF
NA | TRBJ2-3 | TRBV18 | TRBD1 | TGTGCCAGCTCACCAGACAGGGGCACAGATACGCAGTATTTT | CASSPDRGTDTQYF
NA | TRBJ1-5 | TRBV27 | TRBD1 | TGTGCCAGCAGCCCCGGGACAGATTTTCGATATAGCAATCAGCCCCAGCATTTT | CASSPGTDFRYSNQPQHF
NA | TRBJ2-2 | TRBV18 | NA | TGTGCCAGCTCACCAAATAGGATCCTTTCTTCGGCCGGGGAGCTGTTTTTT | CASSPNRILSSAGELFF
NA | TRBJ1-1 | TRBV2 | NA | TGTGCCAGCAGGGGGCCCAAGGAGGCGAACACTGAAGCTTTCTTT | CASRGPKEANTEAFF
NA | TRBJ2-1 | TRBV24-1 | NA | TGTGCCACCAGTGATTTCCTAGGGGACAATGAGCAGTTCTTC | CATSDFLGDNEQFF
NA | TRBJ2-1 | TRBV7-2 | NA | TGTGCCAGCAGCTTAACCCGGGAAGAGCAGTTCTTC | CASSLTREEQFF
NA | TRBJ1-1 | TRBV6-1 | NA | TGTGCCAGCAGTGTTCCTCCTGGGACGGTTAACACTGAAGCTTTCTTT | CASSVPPGTVNTEAFF
NA | TRBJ1-5 | TRBV27 | NA | TGTGCCAGCAGTAAAGGGTACAGCAATCAGCCCCAGCATTTT | CASSKGYSNQPQHF
NA | TRBJ1-1 | TRBV7-8 | TRBD1 | TGTGCCAGCAGCTTTCAAGGACAGGGGCGAACTCCTGAAGCTTTCTTT | CASSFQGQGRTPEAFF
NA | TRBJ2-5 | TRBV5-1 | TRBD1 | TGCGCCAGCAGCCCGACGACAGGGAGAGAGACCCAGTACTTC | CASSPTTGRETQYF
once | TRBJ2-3 | TRBV5-1 | TRBD2 | TGCGCCAGCAGCCAGGGGCTAGCGGGGGGGCTCGGCACAGATACGCAGTATTTT | CASSQGLAGGLGTDTQYF
NA | TRBJ2-3 | TRBV19 | NA | TGTGCCAGTAGTATGCCAGGGGGGCTAAGCACAGATACGCAGTATTTT | CASSMPGGLSTDTQYF
NA | TRBJ1-1 | TRBV6-1 | TRBD1 | TGTGCCAGCAGTGAGCCCAGGGGGTGGGAGACTGAAGCTTTCTTT | CASSEPRGWETEAFF